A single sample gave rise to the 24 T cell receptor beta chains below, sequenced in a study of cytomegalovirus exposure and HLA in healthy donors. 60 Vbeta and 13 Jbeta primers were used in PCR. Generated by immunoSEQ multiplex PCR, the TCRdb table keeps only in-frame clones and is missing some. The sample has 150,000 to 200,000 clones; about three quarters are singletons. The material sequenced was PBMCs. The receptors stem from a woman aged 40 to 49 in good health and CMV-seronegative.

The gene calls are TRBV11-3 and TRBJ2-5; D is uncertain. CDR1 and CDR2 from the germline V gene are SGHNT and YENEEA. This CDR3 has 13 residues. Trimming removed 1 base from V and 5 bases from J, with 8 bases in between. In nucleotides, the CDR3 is TGTGCCAGCAGCTTAGGACCCGGGGAGACCCAGTACTTC. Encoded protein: CASSLGPGETQYF.

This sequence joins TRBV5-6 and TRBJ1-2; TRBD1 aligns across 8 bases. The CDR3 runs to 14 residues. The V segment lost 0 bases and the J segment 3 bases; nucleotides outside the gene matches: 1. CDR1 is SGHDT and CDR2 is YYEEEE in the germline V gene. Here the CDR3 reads CASSLGTGYYGYTF. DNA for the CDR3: TGTGCCAGCAGCTTGGGGACAGGGTACTATGGCTACACCTTC.

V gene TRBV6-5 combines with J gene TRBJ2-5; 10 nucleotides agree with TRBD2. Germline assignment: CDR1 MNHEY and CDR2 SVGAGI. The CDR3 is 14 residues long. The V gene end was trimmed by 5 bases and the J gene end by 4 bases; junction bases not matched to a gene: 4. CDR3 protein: CASSPGLATETQYF. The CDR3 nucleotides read TGTGCCAGCAGTCCGGGACTAGCGACAGAGACCCAGTACTTC.

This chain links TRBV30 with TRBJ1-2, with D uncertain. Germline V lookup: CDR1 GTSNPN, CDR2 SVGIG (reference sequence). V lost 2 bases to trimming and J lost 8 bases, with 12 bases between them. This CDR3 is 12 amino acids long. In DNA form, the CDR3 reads TGTGCCTGGAGTTTGGTGTCGGTCGGCTACACCTTC. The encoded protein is CAWSLVSVGYTF.

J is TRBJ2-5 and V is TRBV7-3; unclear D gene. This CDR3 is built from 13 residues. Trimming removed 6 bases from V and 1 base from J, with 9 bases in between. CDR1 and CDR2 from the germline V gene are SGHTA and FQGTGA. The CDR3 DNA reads TGTGCCAGCAGTTACACCAGCCAAGAGACCCAGTACTTC. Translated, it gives CASSYTSQETQYF. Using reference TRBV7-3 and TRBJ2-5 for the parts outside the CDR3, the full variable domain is GAGVSQTPSNKVTEKGKYVELRCDPISGHTALYWYRQSLGQGPEFLIYFQGTGAADDSGLPNDRFFAVRPEGSVSTLKIQRTERGDSAVYLCASSYTSQETQYFGPGTRLLVL.

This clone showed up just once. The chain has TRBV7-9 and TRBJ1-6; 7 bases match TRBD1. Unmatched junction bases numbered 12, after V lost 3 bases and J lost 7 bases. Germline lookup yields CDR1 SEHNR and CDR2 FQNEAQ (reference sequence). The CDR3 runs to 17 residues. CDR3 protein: CASSFGGQARINSPLHF. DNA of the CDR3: TGTGCCAGCAGCTTCGGTGGACAGGCCCGTATCAATTCACCCCTCCACTTT.

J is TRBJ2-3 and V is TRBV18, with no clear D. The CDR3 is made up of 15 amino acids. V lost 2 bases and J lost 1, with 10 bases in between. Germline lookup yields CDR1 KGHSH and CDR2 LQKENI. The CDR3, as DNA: TGTGCCAGCTCACCATTAAGAGTTGGCACAGATACGCAGTATTTT. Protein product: CASSPLRVGTDTQYF.

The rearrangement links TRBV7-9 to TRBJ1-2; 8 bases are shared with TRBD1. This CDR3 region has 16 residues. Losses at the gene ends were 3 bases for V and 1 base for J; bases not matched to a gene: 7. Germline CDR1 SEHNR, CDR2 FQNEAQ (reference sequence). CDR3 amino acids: CASSLDRVGFNYGYTF. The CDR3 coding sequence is TGTGCCAGCAGCTTGGACAGGGTAGGGTTTAACTATGGCTACACCTTC.

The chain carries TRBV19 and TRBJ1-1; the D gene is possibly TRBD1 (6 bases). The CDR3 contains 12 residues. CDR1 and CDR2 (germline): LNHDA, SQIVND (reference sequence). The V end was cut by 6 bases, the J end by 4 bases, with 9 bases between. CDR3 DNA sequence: TGTGCCAGTAGGAGGGGGACCACTGAAGCTTTCTTT. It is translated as CASRRGTTEAFF.

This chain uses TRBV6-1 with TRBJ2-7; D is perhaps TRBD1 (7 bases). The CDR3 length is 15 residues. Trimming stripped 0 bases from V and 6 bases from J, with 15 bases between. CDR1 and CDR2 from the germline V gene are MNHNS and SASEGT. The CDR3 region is CASSEARGRGFEQYF. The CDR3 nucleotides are TGTGCCAGCAGTGAAGCGCGGGGCAGGGGGTTCGAGCAGTACTTC.

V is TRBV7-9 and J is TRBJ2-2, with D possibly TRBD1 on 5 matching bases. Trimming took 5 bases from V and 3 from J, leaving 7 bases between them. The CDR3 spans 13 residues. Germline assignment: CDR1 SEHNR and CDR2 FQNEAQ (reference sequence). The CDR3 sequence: CASSGAYTGELFF. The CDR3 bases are TGTGCCAGCAGCGGGGCGTACACCGGGGAGCTGTTTTTT.

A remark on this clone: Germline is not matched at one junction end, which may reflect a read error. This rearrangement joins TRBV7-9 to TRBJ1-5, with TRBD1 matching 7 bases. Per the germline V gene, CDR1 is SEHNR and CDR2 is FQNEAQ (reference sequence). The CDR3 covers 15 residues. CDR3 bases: TGCGCCAGCAGCCAAGAGGAAGGGGGCGGTCAGCCCCAGCATTTT. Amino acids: CASSQEEGGGQPQHF.

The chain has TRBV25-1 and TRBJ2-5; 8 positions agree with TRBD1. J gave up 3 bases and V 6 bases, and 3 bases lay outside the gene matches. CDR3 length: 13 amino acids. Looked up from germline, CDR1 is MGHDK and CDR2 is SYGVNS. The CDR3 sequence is CASRDRVKETQYF. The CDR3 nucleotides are TGTGCCAGCAGGGACAGGGTAAAAGAGACCCAGTACTTC.

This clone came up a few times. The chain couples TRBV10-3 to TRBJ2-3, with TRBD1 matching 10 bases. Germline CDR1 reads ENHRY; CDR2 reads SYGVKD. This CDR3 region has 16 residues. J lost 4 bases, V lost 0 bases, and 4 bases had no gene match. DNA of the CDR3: TGTGCCATCAGTGAGTCGGTCGGACAGGGGGCAGATACGCAGTATTTT. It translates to CAISESVGQGADTQYF.

The CDR3 reads CASSPQDGTGRTYEQYF. For the CDR3, the DNA is TGTGCCAGCTCACCGCAAGATGGGACAGGGCGAACCTACGAGCAGTACTTC. The chain has TRBV18 and TRBJ2-7; TRBD1 agrees at 9 bases. V lost 3 bases, J lost 2 bases, and 11 bases stayed unmatched. CDR3 length equals 17 residues. The germline CDR1 and CDR2 sequences are KGHSH and LQKENI.

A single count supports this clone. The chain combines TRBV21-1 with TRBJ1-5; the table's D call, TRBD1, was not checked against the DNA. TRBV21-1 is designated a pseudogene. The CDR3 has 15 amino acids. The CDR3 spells CASSKTGLGNQPQHF. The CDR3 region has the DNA TGTGCCAGCAGCAAGACAGGGTTGGGCAATCAGCCCCAGCATTTT.

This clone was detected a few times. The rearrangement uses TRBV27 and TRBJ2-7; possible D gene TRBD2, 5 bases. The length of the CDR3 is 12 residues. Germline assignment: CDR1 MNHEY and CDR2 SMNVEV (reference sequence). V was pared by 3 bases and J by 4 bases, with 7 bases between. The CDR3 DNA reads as TGTGCCAGCAGTTTTAGAGGGTACGAGCAGTACTTC. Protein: CASSFRGYEQYF.

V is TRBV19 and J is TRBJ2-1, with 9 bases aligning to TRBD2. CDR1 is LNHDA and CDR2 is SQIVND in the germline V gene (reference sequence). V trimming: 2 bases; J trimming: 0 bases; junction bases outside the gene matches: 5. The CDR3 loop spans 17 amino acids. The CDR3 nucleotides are TGTGCCAGTAGTATATCCCCGGGACTAGCCTCCTACAATGAGCAGTTCTTC. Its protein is CASSISPGLASYNEQFF.

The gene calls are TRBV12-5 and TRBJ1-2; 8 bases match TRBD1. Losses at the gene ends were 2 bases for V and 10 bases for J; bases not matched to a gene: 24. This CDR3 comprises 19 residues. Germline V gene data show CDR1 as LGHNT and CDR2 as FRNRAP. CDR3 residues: CASGLTNRGVPASHGDYTF. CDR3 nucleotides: TGTGCTAGTGGTTTGACTAACAGGGGGGTCCCCGCAAGCCATGGGGACTACACCTTC.

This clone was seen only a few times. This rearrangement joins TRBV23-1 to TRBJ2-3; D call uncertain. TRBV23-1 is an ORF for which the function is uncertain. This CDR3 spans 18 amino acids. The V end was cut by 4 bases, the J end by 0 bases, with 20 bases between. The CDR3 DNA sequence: TGCGCCAGCAGTCTTCTGTCGCAGATCCCTTTGAGCACAGATACGCAGTATTTT. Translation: CASSLLSQIPLSTDTQYF.

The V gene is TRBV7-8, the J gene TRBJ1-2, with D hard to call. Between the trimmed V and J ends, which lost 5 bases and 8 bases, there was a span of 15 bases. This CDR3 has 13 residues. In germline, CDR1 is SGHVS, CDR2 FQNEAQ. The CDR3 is CASSANRERGYTF. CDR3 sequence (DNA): TGTGCCAGCAGCGCCAACCGAGAGCGGGGCTACACCTTC.

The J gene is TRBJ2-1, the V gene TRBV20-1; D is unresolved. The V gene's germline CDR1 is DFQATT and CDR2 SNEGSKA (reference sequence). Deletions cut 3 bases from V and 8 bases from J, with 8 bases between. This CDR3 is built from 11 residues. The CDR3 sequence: CSARPRDEQFF. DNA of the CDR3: TGCAGTGCTAGGCCCCGGGATGAGCAGTTCTTC.

In DNA form, the CDR3 reads TGTGCCAGCAGTGAAGGGGGACTAGCGGGAGGATACTTC. This codes for CASSEGGLAGGYF. The chain is built from TRBV25-1 and TRBJ2-5; 15 positions match TRBD2. The trim removed 2 bases at V and 14 bases at J, leaving 3 bases unmatched. Germline V gene sequence: CDR1 MGHDK, CDR2 SYGVNS. This CDR3 is 13 amino acids long.

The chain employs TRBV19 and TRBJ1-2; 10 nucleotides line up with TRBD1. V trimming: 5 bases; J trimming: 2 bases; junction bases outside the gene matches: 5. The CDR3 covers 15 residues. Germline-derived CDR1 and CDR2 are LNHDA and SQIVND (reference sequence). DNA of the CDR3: TGTGCCAGTAGTGCTAGACAGGGGGCGAACTATGGCTACACCTTC. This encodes CASSARQGANYGYTF.